Below, 5 T cell receptor beta chains from the same sample are listed, as sequenced in a study of blood T cells in healthy people across ages. Primers used in a second PCR of roughly 6 to 11 cycles were a sample-barcoded 5' primer and a J-beta primer mix. MiXCR was run by TCRdb on the 5' RACE reads, yielding one entry per CDR3 protein. The sample holds approximately 600,000 distinct CDR3 sequences; about 54% are singletons and the top ten take 30% to 45%. Source material: blood. The receptors derive from a man in his sixties in good health.

This clonotype occurred many times. V usage is TRBV24-1 and J usage is TRBJ2-3; a possible D gene is TRBD2 (6 bases). The CDR3 has 16 amino acids. Germline-derived CDR1 and CDR2 are KGHDR and SFDVKD. V was clipped by 9 bases and J by 2 bases, with 20 bases between them. CDR3 loop: CATRDRGTRLTDTQYF. CDR3 bases: TGTGCCACCCGGGACCGGGGGACGCGGCTCACAGATACGCAGTATTTT.

A word on this clonotype: A much more abundant neighbour one base away suggests this may be a read error. The chain links TRBV12-3 or TRBV12-4 to TRBJ2-3, with D tentatively TRBD2 (5 bases). The CDR3 extends over 14 amino acids. CDR3 amino acids: CASSCRGRADAQYF. The CDR3 DNA reads as TGTGCCAGCAGTTGTAGAGGGAGAGCAGATGCGCAGTATTTT.

V usage is TRBV7-6 and J usage is TRBJ1-1; tentatively, D is TRBD1 (5 bases). Germline CDR1 and CDR2: SGHVS and FNYEAQ. This CDR3 is built from 15 residues. The V end was cut by 2 bases, the J end by 0 bases, with 10 bases between. The CDR3 loop is CASSLMDTLNTEAFF. As DNA, the CDR3 is TGTGCCAGCAGCTTAATGGACACCCTGAACACTGAAGCTTTCTTT. The complete variable domain, with remaining parts taken from reference TRBV7-6 and TRBJ1-1, reads GAGVSQSPRYKVTKRGQDVALRCDPISGHVSLYWYRQALGQGPEFLTYFNYEAQQDKSGLPNDRFSAERPEGSISTLTIQRTEQRDSAMYRCASSLMDTLNTEAFFGQGTRLTVV.

Concerning this clonotype itself: Relative to the germline gene, one junction end is altered; a read error may explain this. The J gene is TRBJ2-5, the V gene TRBV5-1; TRBD1 matches 9 bases. There are 11 residues in the CDR3. The V gene's germline CDR1 is SGHRS and CDR2 YFSETQ. CDR3 nucleotide sequence: TGCGCCAGCAGCTTGGACAGGGGGCTGTTCTTC. This gives the protein CASSLDRGLFF.

This clonotype was counted a few times. It may be a read error: a sequence one base away is much more abundant. The J gene is TRBJ1-2, the V gene TRBV7-2; tentatively, D is TRBD1 (5 bases). Germline V gene data show CDR1 as SGHTA and CDR2 as FQGNSA. The CDR3 has 14 amino acids. CDR3 amino acids: CASSVAGTAYGYTF. In DNA form, the CDR3 reads TGTGCCAGCAGCGTAGCCGGGACGGCTTATGGCTACACCTTC.